This entry lists 27 T cell receptor beta chains sequenced from one sample in a study of T cell repertoires in cytomegalovirus infection. TCRdb re-analysed the reads in MiXCR, keeping a single row per CDR3 protein. The sample contains about 110,000 distinct CDR3 sequences, 25% to 30% of which appear only once. Antigen specificity for these receptors is unknown. The sequences come from CD8+ T cells from cultured PBMCs, collected from culture after CMV antigen stimulation. All receptors derive from a human donor in good health (CMV status not recorded). Some clones in this sample may be carry-over from other donors' samples.

The chain combines TRBV12-3 or TRBV12-4 with TRBJ1-6, with D hard to call. Trimming removed 3 bases from V and 9 bases from J, with 9 bases in between. The CDR3 length is 13 residues. CDR3 DNA sequence: TGTGCCAGCAGTTTTACATTAGGTTCACCCCTCCACTTT. Amino acid sequence: CASSFTLGSPLHF.

The chain links TRBV2 to TRBJ1-2, with 9 bases fitting TRBD1. The CDR3 covers 15 residues. V lost 6 bases, J lost 5 bases, and 10 bases stayed unmatched. Germline-derived CDR1 and CDR2 are SNHLY and FYNNEI. Here the CDR3 DNA reads TGTGCCAGCAGACCCCCGGGACAGGGAACTTATGGCTACACCTTC. It is translated as CASRPPGQGTYGYTF.

The CDR3 reads CASSWTSGGPHEQFF. As DNA, the CDR3 is TGTGCCAGCAGCTGGACCTCGGGGGGGCCTCATGAGCAGTTCTTC. V is TRBV7-6 and J is TRBJ2-1, with 8 nucleotides matching TRBD2. With 4 bases clipped from V and 8 bases from J, the junction kept 10 bases outside the gene matches. Germline-derived CDR1 and CDR2 are SGHVS and FNYEAQ. CDR3 length: 15 amino acids.

The chain recombines TRBV9 with TRBJ2-5; tentative D call: TRBD1 (5 bases). The CDR3 consists of 15 residues. Trimming left V 0 bases short and J 2 bases short, with 11 bases between. Per the germline V gene, CDR1 is SGDLS and CDR2 is YYNGEE. The chain's CDR3 is CASSVAGSLQETQYF. For the CDR3, the DNA is TGTGCCAGCAGCGTAGCAGGGTCCCTACAAGAGACCCAGTACTTC.

The rearrangement uses TRBV6-5 and TRBJ2-7; D is undetermined. The CDR3 length is 15 residues. V gave up 0 bases and J gave up 4 bases, with 13 bases separating them. The germline CDR1 and CDR2 sequences are MNHEY and SVGAGI. The CDR3, as DNA: TGTGCCAGCAGTTACTCTACTCTCGGAAAATACGAGCAGTACTTC. Translated: CASSYSTLGKYEQYF.

V usage is TRBV25-1 and J usage is TRBJ1-4, with TRBD1 matching over 10 bases. Germline V gene sequence: CDR1 MGHDK, CDR2 SYGVNS. Losses at the gene ends were 2 bases for V and 6 bases for J; bases not matched to a gene: 3. This CDR3 region has 15 residues. This CDR3 is CASSEEDRGDEKLFF. The CDR3 DNA follows: TGTGCCAGCAGTGAAGAGGACAGGGGGGATGAAAAACTGTTTTTT.

The sample holds many counts of this clonotype. The chain combines TRBV19 with TRBJ1-5, with a weak D call TRBD1 (6 bases). The germline V gene has CDR1 LNHDA and CDR2 SQIVND (reference sequence). CDR3 length equals 13 residues. V was shortened by 7 bases and J by 4 bases, with 11 bases between the two germline ends. CDR3 in amino acids: CASKVQGNQPQHF. The CDR3 DNA is TGTGCCAGTAAGGTCCAGGGGAATCAGCCCCAGCATTTT.

The chain is built from TRBV27 and TRBJ1-6, with 10 bases that match TRBD1. Trimming cost V 5 bases and J 7 bases; bases outside gene matches: 8. The CDR3 contains 16 residues. CDR1 and CDR2 from the germline V gene are MNHEY and SMNVEV (reference sequence). CDR3 in amino acids: CASSPRTGGVNSPLHF. In nucleotides, the CDR3 is TGTGCCAGCAGTCCCCGGACAGGGGGTGTGAATTCACCCCTCCACTTT.

There are many counts of this clonotype. The V call is TRBV5-6, the J call TRBJ1-1; a possible D gene is TRBD1 (5 bases). Per germline, CDR1 SGHDT and CDR2 YYEEEE. The length of the CDR3 is 12 residues. V dropped 2 bases and J dropped 10 bases, with 12 bases sitting between them. The CDR3 bases are TGTGCCAGCAGCTTCCAGGGAGGACCAGCTTTCTTT. Amino acids: CASSFQGGPAFF. The full variable domain, rest sourced from reference TRBV5-6 and TRBJ1-1, is DAGVTQSPTHLIKTRGQQVTLRCSPKSGHDTVSWYQQALGQGPQFIFQYYEEEERQRGNFPDRFSGHQFPNYSSELNVNALLLGDSALYLCASSFQGGPAFFGQGTRLTVV.

This chain joins TRBV6-6 and TRBJ1-1; maybe TRBD1 (5 bases). From germline, CDR1 is MNHNY and CDR2 SVGAGI (reference sequence). Trimming shortened V by 11 bases and J by 4 bases, and 20 bases separated the two germline ends. The CDR3 is 14 residues long. This CDR3 reads CAAKGLRVLTEAFF. CDR3 coding DNA: TGTGCCGCCAAGGGGCTGAGGGTTCTCACTGAAGCTTTCTTT.

This clonotype has more than one count but fewer than ten. The chain recombines TRBV12-5 with TRBJ2-7, with D uncertain. Trimming took off 6 bases at V and 1 base at J, with 10 bases between the two ends. This CDR3 spans 13 amino acids. Per the germline V gene, CDR1 is LGHNT and CDR2 is FRNRAP. The CDR3 reads CASGPDGSYEQYF. DNA for the CDR3: TGTGCTAGTGGACCAGACGGTTCCTACGAGCAGTACTTC.

This chain connects TRBV27 to TRBJ2-1; TRBD1 agrees at 9 bases. This CDR3 comprises 12 residues. In germline, CDR1 is MNHEY, CDR2 SMNVEV (reference sequence). V was clipped by 6 bases and J by 6 bases; unmatched bases: 0. CDR3 region: CASRDRGNEQFF. As DNA, the CDR3 is TGTGCCAGCAGGGACAGGGGCAATGAGCAGTTCTTC.

The sample holds many counts of this clonotype. The chain joins TRBV12-3 or TRBV12-4 to TRBJ2-7; TRBD2 is a possible D gene (6 bases). V lost 3 bases to trimming and J lost 5 bases, with 8 bases between them. The CDR3 is 12 amino acids. This CDR3 reads CASSFGGNEQYF. The DNA of the CDR3 is TGTGCCAGCAGTTTCGGCGGGAACGAGCAGTACTTC.

The rearrangement joins TRBV12-3 or TRBV12-4 to TRBJ2-1; D may be TRBD2 (5 bases). CDR3 length: 17 amino acids. V was cut by 4 bases and J by 0 bases, with 16 bases left in between. CDR3 DNA: TGTGCCAGCAGTTCCCCCCCGACTACCGACTCCTACAATGAGCAGTTCTTC. As protein: CASSSPPTTDSYNEQFF.

This chain links TRBV2 with TRBJ2-1; TRBD1 matches at 7 bases. CDR3 length: 16 amino acids. The trim removed 3 bases at V and 8 bases at J, leaving 13 bases unmatched. The germline CDR1 and CDR2 sequences are SNHLY and FYNNEI. The DNA for the CDR3 is TGTGCCAGCAGTGAGGCCGTGACAGGGTTCTCCGATGAGCAGTTCTTC. This encodes CASSEAVTGFSDEQFF.

This clonotype was found a few times. V and J are TRBV7-6 and TRBJ1-4; 7 positions agree with TRBD1. From germline, CDR1 is SGHVS and CDR2 FNYEAQ. CDR3 size: 16 residues. With V trimmed by 5 bases and J by 5 bases, 11 bases remained unmatched. DNA for the CDR3: TGTGCCAGCAGCCCTTACCTCGGGACAGAAAATGAAAAACTGTTTTTT. This gives the protein CASSPYLGTENEKLFF.

This clonotype showed up just a few times. The V and J genes are TRBV27 and TRBJ2-1, with 9 bases lining up with TRBD2. After removal of 5 bases from V and 3 bases from J, the junction contained 5 bases not matched to a gene. CDR1 is MNHEY, CDR2 SMNVEV, per germline (reference sequence). The CDR3 length is 15 residues. The CDR3 DNA reads TGTGCCAGCAGTCCGGGAGCGGGGGGCTACAATGAGCAGTTCTTC. It translates to CASSPGAGGYNEQFF.

This clonotype was found a few times. DNA for the CDR3: TGTGCCAGCAGCTTAGAGGGGACCATTGAGACCCAGTACTTC. It encodes CASSLEGTIETQYF. The gene calls are TRBV7-6 and TRBJ2-5, with D possibly being TRBD1 or TRBD2 (5 bases each). Germline-derived CDR1 and CDR2 are SGHVS and FNYEAQ. This CDR3 has 14 amino acids. Deletions cut 1 base from V and 5 bases from J, with 11 bases between.

This clonotype was seen more than once but under ten times. CDR3 nucleotide sequence: TGTGCCAGCAGTTACGGGCAAGCCTACAATGAGCAGTTCTTC. Protein: CASSYGQAYNEQFF. The chain joins TRBV6-5 to TRBJ2-1, with D hard to call. Per the germline V gene, CDR1 is MNHEY and CDR2 is SVGAGI. CDR3 length: 14 residues. V lost 2 bases to trimming and J lost 2 bases, with 7 bases between them.

This clonotype occurred once. This chain uses TRBV12-3 or TRBV12-4 with TRBJ2-1, with D perhaps matching TRBD1 (6 bases). The ends were cut back, 5 bases at V and 4 bases at J, with 12 bases in the middle. The CDR3 consists of 14 residues. The DNA of the CDR3 is TGTGCCAGCAGTCTGGACAGAACATACAATGAGCAGTTCTTC. Protein: CASSLDRTYNEQFF.

The genes are TRBV7-9 and TRBJ2-7; D uncertain. The V gene lost 1 base and the J gene lost 4 bases, with 11 bases spanning the gap. Per germline, CDR1 SEHNR and CDR2 FQNEAQ (reference sequence). The CDR3 is 14 residues long. This CDR3 is CASSLDLIPYEQYF. CDR3 sequence (DNA): TGTGCCAGCAGCTTAGATCTCATCCCTTACGAGCAGTACTTC.

The chain is built from TRBV4-1 and TRBJ1-1, with no clear D. The germline V gene has CDR1 MGHRA and CDR2 YSYEKL. V lost 0 bases and J lost 4, with 6 bases in between. The CDR3 length is 13 residues. CDR3 protein: CASSQDWGTEAFF. CDR3 nucleotides: TGCGCCAGCAGCCAAGATTGGGGCACTGAAGCTTTCTTT.

This clonotype turned up a few times. This chain connects TRBV28 to TRBJ1-2; D unclear. Trimming shortened V by 3 bases and J by 8 bases, and 7 bases separated the two germline ends. Looked up from germline, CDR1 is MDHEN and CDR2 is SYDVKM. The CDR3 consists of 11 residues. The CDR3 protein is CASSFDGGYTF. Here the CDR3 DNA reads TGTGCCAGCAGTTTCGACGGGGGCTACACCTTC.

The V and J genes are TRBV25-1 and TRBJ1-3; D gene ambiguous. The length of the CDR3 is 11 residues. Trimming stripped 6 bases from V and 7 bases from J, with 7 bases between. Germline V gene data show CDR1 as MGHDK and CDR2 as SYGVNS. The DNA for the CDR3 is TGTGCCAGCAGGGACGCGAACACCATATATTTT. It codes for CASRDANTIYF.

This clonotype has a count of ten or more. The chain combines TRBV6-1 with TRBJ1-5; D gene unclear. Looked up from germline, CDR1 is MNHNS and CDR2 is SASEGT. V was pared by 0 bases and J by 3 bases, with 9 bases between. This CDR3 comprises 15 residues. CDR3 DNA sequence: TGTGCCAGCAGTGAAGCATATGGATACAATCAGCCCCAGCATTTT. The encoded protein is CASSEAYGYNQPQHF.

Ten or more counts support this clonotype. The gene calls are TRBV29-1 and TRBJ1-1; D is ambiguous. This CDR3 is 14 amino acids long. V was trimmed by 0 bases and J by 1 base, leaving 9 bases between them. Germline V gene data show CDR1 as SQVTM and CDR2 as ANQGSEA. CDR3 bases: TGCAGCGTTGAAGAAGGCGGGTGGAACACTGAAGCTTTCTTT. Translation gives CSVEEGGWNTEAFF.

This clonotype was recorded at least ten times. V usage is TRBV7-9 and J usage is TRBJ2-7, with 8 bases aligning to TRBD1. With V trimmed by 1 base and J by 3 bases, 14 bases remained unmatched. The CDR3 spans 18 residues. The germline V gene has CDR1 SEHNR and CDR2 FQNEAQ (reference sequence). CDR3 in amino acids: CASSLDDTGTGRNYEQYF. The DNA for the CDR3 is TGTGCCAGCAGCTTAGACGATACCGGGACAGGAAGAAACTACGAGCAGTACTTC.